A selection of T cell receptor beta chains follows, all from one sample in a study of blood T cell repertoires in COVID-19. Here immunoSEQ multiplex PCR was the method, and the copy in TCRdb shows in-frame clones only, minus some. This table has about half a million clones, 80% to 90% appearing once. Sequencing was carried out using peripheral blood. Receptor source: a human donor in a cohort sampled during active COVID-19. The CDR3 runs from the conserved cysteine through the conserved F or W. The D gene is left open where the match is weak. Clone size is shown for a subset of rows, as once, few, many or a class of expanded clone.

TRBJ2-3	few	TRBV4-2	-	TGTGCCAGCAGCCAAGATCCACAGGGGAGGAATACGCAGTATTTT	CASSQDPQGRNTQYF
TRBJ2-5	-	TRBV28	TRBD2	TGTGCCAGCAGTGTCATAGCGGGAGAAGAGACCCAGTACTTC	CASSVIAGEETQYF
TRBJ2-1	-	TRBV18	TRBD2	TGTGCCAGCTCACCGCGGGAGGGCCAAACAAATGAGCAGTTCTTC	CASSPREGQTNEQFF
TRBJ2-3	-	TRBV3-1/TRBV3-2	TRBD2	TGTGCCAGCAGCCTCGGGACTAGGGGAGATACGCAGTATTTT	CASSLGTRGDTQYF
TRBJ2-3	-	TRBV6-5	-	TGTGCCAGCAGTTACTCGGGCAGGGGATCTGATACGCAGTATTTT	CASSYSGRGSDTQYF
TRBJ1-5	-	TRBV28	TRBD1	TGTGCCAGCAGTGTGACAGGGGGAGGCAATCAGCCCCAGCATTTT	CASSVTGGGNQPQHF
TRBJ2-3	-	TRBV10-3	-	TGTGCCACCTTAGAATTCCTCGGGGCAGATACGCAGTATTTT	CATLEFLGADTQYF
TRBJ2-5	-	TRBV6-4	TRBD1	TGTGCCAGCAGTGTTAACCCGGGACAGGGGATAGAGACCCAGTACTTC	CASSVNPGQGIETQYF
TRBJ1-2	-	TRBV4-1	TRBD1	TGCGCCAGCAGCCAAGTCGGGACAGGTCGCCCTAACTATGGCTACACCTTC	CASSQVGTGRPNYGYTF
TRBJ2-5	-	TRBV6-5	-	TGTGCCAGCAGTTACGGCAGGGTAGAGACCCAGTACTTC	CASSYGRVETQYF
TRBJ2-7	-	TRBV18	TRBD1	TGTGCCAGCTCACCCTCGACAGGGGAGTACGAGCAGTACTTC	CASSPSTGEYEQYF
TRBJ2-7	-	TRBV2	-	TGTGCCAGCAGTGAAGGCGGAGGGGTCGAGCAGTACTTC	CASSEGGGVEQYF
TRBJ2-1	-	TRBV6-5	TRBD2	TGTGCCAGCAGCCAGGGACTAGCGGGAGGAAGGCAGTTCTTC	CASSQGLAGGRQFF
TRBJ2-3	-	TRBV28	TRBD2	TGTGCGATTTCGGGGGGGGTCGGCACAGATACGCAGTATTTT	CAISGGVGTDTQYF
TRBJ1-1	-	TRBV20-1	-	TGCAGCCTTTCAGGGGAAGGTGAAGCTTTCTTT	CSLSGEGEAFF
TRBJ2-3	-	TRBV29-1	-	TGCAGCGTGCGGCCCGACACAGATACGCAGTATTTT	CSVRPDTDTQYF